One sample yielded the 11 T cell receptor beta chains listed below, sequenced in a study of T cells in Graves' hyperthyroidism and ophthalmopathy. Amplification targeted TCR beta CDR3 regions from RNA transcripts. During a first-round RT-PCR of the TCR CDR3, the HTBI primer set was used. TCRdb re-derived calls from the multiplex PCR reads in MiXCR, one entry per CDR3 protein. The sample holds 300,000 to 350,000 distinct CDR3 sequences, about 14% seen once. Source material: blood. Receptors originate from a woman in her twenties or thirties with Graves' hyperthyroidism.

The V gene is TRBV6-2 or TRBV6-3, the J gene TRBJ2-2; 8 positions match TRBD2. The CDR3 spans 17 residues. From germline, CDR1 is MNHEY and CDR2 SVGEGT. The V and J ends lost 2 bases and 2 bases, in that order; junction bases with no gene match: 7. CDR3 in DNA: TGTGCCAGCAGTTACCGGCTAGCGGGCCTTAACACCGGGGAGCTGTTTTTT. Residues: CASSYRLAGLNTGELFF.

Note on this clonotype: A much larger clonotype is one base distant, so this may be a read error. V and J are TRBV28 and TRBJ2-1; no clear D. Germline V gene sequence: CDR1 MDHEN, CDR2 SYDVKM. V lost 8 bases, J lost 8 bases, and 10 bases lay in between. This CDR3 comprises 11 residues. CDR3 sequence: CASAVRDEQFF. CDR3 sequence (DNA): TGTGCCAGCGCCGTCCGCGATGAGCAGTTCTTC.

Notes on this clonotype: The junction departs from the called germline gene at one end, perhaps through a read error. V is TRBV5-1 and J is TRBJ1-1, with D possibly matching TRBD1 (6 bases). The CDR3 has 13 residues. Germline CDR1 SGHRS, CDR2 YFSETQ. CDR3 in DNA: TGCGCCGGCAGCTTGACAGGGAACACTGAAGCTTTCTTT. It encodes CAGSLTGNTEAFF.

This clonotype was recorded many times. The rearrangement joins TRBV20-1 to TRBJ2-1; D possibly corresponds to TRBD1 (5 bases). With 2 bases removed from V and 9 bases from J, the gap between germline ends came to 8 bases. CDR1 DFQATT and CDR2 SNEGSKA come from the germline V gene (reference sequence). CDR3 length: 11 residues. The CDR3 sequence: CSARLGVEQFF. CDR3 in DNA: TGCAGTGCTAGATTAGGGGTTGAGCAGTTCTTC.

In this sample, this clonotype turned up many times. In nucleotides, the CDR3 is TGCAGTGCTAGTAGAGGCGGGAGTGTGGAGACCCAGTACTTC. It is translated as CSASRGGSVETQYF. J is TRBJ2-5 and V is TRBV20-1, with 7 bases fitting TRBD2. This CDR3 has 14 residues. Germline assignment: CDR1 DFQATT and CDR2 SNEGSKA (reference sequence). With V trimmed by 3 bases and J by 5 bases, 9 bases remained unmatched.

This clonotype was observed many times. The chain uses TRBV11-2 and TRBJ2-7; tentative D call: TRBD2 (5 bases). V gave up 6 bases and J gave up 3 bases, with 21 bases separating them. The length of the CDR3 is 16 residues. Germline CDR1 and CDR2: SGHAT and FQNNGV. The CDR3 here is CASSQNTGWAHYEQYF. CDR3 nucleotides: TGTGCCAGCAGTCAAAATACGGGATGGGCCCACTACGAGCAGTACTTC.

The rearrangement uses TRBV7-8 and TRBJ2-4; 7 nucleotides align to TRBD2. V lost 8 bases, J lost 2 bases, and 3 bases stayed unmatched. This CDR3 contains 13 residues. Germline CDR1 is SGHVS and CDR2 is FQNEAQ. CDR3 coding DNA: TGTGCCAGCGGCGGGAGACCCAAAAACATTCAGTACTTC. Its translation: CASGGRPKNIQYF.

The chain employs TRBV15 and TRBJ2-3, with D perhaps TRBD1 or TRBD2 (7 bases each). Germline V gene sequence: CDR1 LNHNV, CDR2 YYDKDF (reference sequence). The CDR3 has 16 amino acids. V was pared by 5 bases and J by 4 bases, with 19 bases between. CDR3 residues: CATSGGDRKDADTQYF. The CDR3 DNA is TGTGCCACCAGCGGGGGGGACAGAAAAGATGCAGATACGCAGTATTTT. The full variable domain, rest sourced from reference TRBV15 and TRBJ2-3, is DAMVIQNPRYQVTQFGKPVTLSCSQTLNHNVMYWYQQKSSQAPKLLFHYYDKDFNNEADTPDNFQSRRPNTSFCFLDIRSPGLGDTAMYLCATSGGDRKDADTQYFGPGTRLTVL.

There are many counts of this clonotype. The chain uses TRBV12-3 or TRBV12-4 and TRBJ1-1, with D maybe TRBD1 (5 bases). Trimming shortened V by 3 bases and J by 1 base, and 9 bases separated the two germline ends. The CDR3 is 14 residues long. The CDR3 DNA sequence: TGTGCCAGCAGTTTGGGCAGGGAGAACACTGAAGCTTTCTTT. Its translation is CASSLGRENTEAFF.

The table lists this clonotype with many counts. The rearrangement uses TRBV29-1 and TRBJ1-1; the D gene is possibly TRBD1 (5 bases). Germline V gene lookup returns CDR1 SQVTM and CDR2 ANQGSEA. V lost 8 bases and J 4 bases, leaving 14 bases between the germline ends. The CDR3 is 12 amino acids. As DNA, the CDR3 is TGCAGCCCCGTGGGGGATGGCACTGAAGCTTTCTTT. This translates into CSPVGDGTEAFF.

This clonotype has ten or more counts. V gene TRBV2 combines with J gene TRBJ1-1; D unresolved. This CDR3 region has 14 residues. Between the trimmed V and J ends, which lost 2 bases and 2 bases, there was a span of 9 bases. Germline V CDR1 and CDR2: SNHLY, FYNNEI. This chain's CDR3 is CASSELLANTEAFF. DNA for the CDR3: TGTGCCAGCAGTGAATTATTGGCTAACACTGAAGCTTTCTTT.